A single sample is the source of the 11 T cell receptor beta chains below, sequenced in a study of blood T cell repertoires in COVID-19. The table came from immunoSEQ multiplex PCR; TCRdb's copy has only in-frame clones and leaves some out. The sample shows more than 300,000 clones, over 75% of them seen only once. Sequenced material: PBMCs or T cells enriched from blood (not recorded which). Source of these receptors: a man between 40 and 49 years old in a cohort exposed to, infected with or recovered from COVID-19 (not recorded which).

The chain carries TRBV21-1 and TRBJ2-1; the D call TRBD2 from the table was never checked on the DNA. TRBV21-1 is a pseudogene locus. This CDR3 spans 13 amino acids. The DNA for the CDR3 is TGTGCCAGCCTGAGCGGGAGATACAATGAGCAGTTCTTC. This gives the protein CASLSGRYNEQFF.

This chain joins TRBV9 and TRBJ1-6, with 7 nucleotides matching TRBD1. V shed 4 bases, J shed 8 bases, and the junction held 6 bases outside the gene matches. CDR1 SGDLS and CDR2 YYNGEE come from the germline V gene. The CDR3 spans 14 residues. CDR3 sequence reads: CASSLRQGDSPLHF. The CDR3 region has the DNA TGTGCCAGCAGCCTAAGACAGGGTGATTCACCCCTCCACTTT.

This clone was seen only a few times. In the same sample, other DNA sequences code for this CDR3. This sequence joins TRBV19 and TRBJ1-5; 8 bases align to TRBD1. The CDR3 totals 13 residues. Per the germline V gene, CDR1 is LNHDA and CDR2 is SQIVND (reference sequence). V dropped 5 bases and J dropped 5; count of bases not matched to a gene: 2. Written as DNA, the CDR3 is TGTGCCAGTAGTTTGGACAGGGATCAGCCCCAGCATTTT. Its protein is CASSLDRDQPQHF.

The count of this clone is one. The genes are TRBV2 and TRBJ2-2; D is perhaps TRBD1 (6 bases). CDR1 is SNHLY and CDR2 is FYNNEI in the germline V gene. V lost 4 bases and J 8 bases, leaving 14 bases between the germline ends. CDR3 length: 14 residues. CDR3 sequence: CASSGDNLAGELFF. DNA of the CDR3: TGTGCCAGCAGTGGGGACAACTTGGCGGGGGAGCTGTTTTTT.

The gene calls are TRBV3-1 (or the pseudogene TRBV3-2) and TRBJ1-1; 7 nucleotides line up with TRBD1. V lost 2 bases to trimming and J lost 10 bases; unmatched junction nucleotides: 10. CDR3 length: 14 residues. Germline V gene lookup returns CDR1 LGHDT and CDR2 YNNKEL (reference sequence). CDR3 residues: CASSQPTGDRVAFF. Written as DNA, the CDR3 is TGTGCCAGCAGCCAACCTACAGGGGATCGGGTAGCTTTCTTT.

The chain has TRBV5-1 and TRBJ2-1, with 14 bases fitting TRBD2. The CDR3 length is 18 residues. V trimming: 1 base; J trimming: 7 bases; junction bases outside the gene matches: 10. Germline V gene sequence: CDR1 SGHRS, CDR2 YFSETQ. The CDR3, as DNA: TGCGCCAGCAGCTTGTTACCCGGGACTAGCGGGAGAGGTAATGAGCAGTTCTTC. Translated: CASSLLPGTSGRGNEQFF.

This clone has a single count. The V gene is TRBV15, the J gene TRBJ2-5; 7 nucleotides line up with TRBD2. Looked up from germline, CDR1 is LNHNV and CDR2 is YYDKDF (reference sequence). V dropped 10 bases and J dropped 5; count of bases not matched to a gene: 19. The CDR3 runs 16 residues. CDR3 protein: CAIGEGLIVGGETQYF. In nucleotides, the CDR3 is TGTGCCATCGGCGAGGGGTTGATTGTGGGAGGGGAGACCCAGTACTTC.

The chain recombines TRBV18 with TRBJ1-2; TRBD1 is a possible D gene (5 bases). Looked up from germline, CDR1 is KGHSH and CDR2 is LQKENI. Trimming took 1 base from V and 4 from J, leaving 13 bases between them. The CDR3 consists of 15 residues. The CDR3 reads CASSPREWGGYGYTF. CDR3 DNA sequence: TGTGCCAGCTCACCACGGGAATGGGGCGGCTATGGCTACACCTTC.

The chain uses TRBV28 and TRBJ1-4, with a weak D call TRBD1 (6 bases). V was clipped by 4 bases and J by 3 bases, with 12 bases between them. In germline, CDR1 is MDHEN, CDR2 SYDVKM. The CDR3 has 15 residues. CDR3: CASSSEGVPNEKLFF. CDR3 DNA: TGTGCCAGCAGTTCCGAGGGGGTCCCTAATGAAAAACTGTTTTTT. Full variable domain (remainder filled in from reference TRBV28 and TRBJ1-4): DVKVTQSSRYLVKRTGEKVFLECVQDMDHENMFWYRQDPGLGLRLIYFSYDVKMKEKGDIPEGYSVSREKKERFSLILESASTNQTSMYLCASSSEGVPNEKLFFGSGTQLSVL.

The chain links TRBV29-1 to TRBJ1-5, with 9 bases that match TRBD1. Trimming at V came to 7 bases and at J to 5 bases, leaving 3 bases not matched to a gene. CDR3 length: 12 amino acids. Per germline, CDR1 SQVTM and CDR2 ANQGSEA. The CDR3 DNA follows: TGCAGCGCAAGGACAGGGGATCAGCCCCAGCATTTT. It is translated as CSARTGDQPQHF.

In regard to this clone: Other nucleotide sequences from this sample produce the same CDR3. The chain carries TRBV7-9 and TRBJ2-5, with a tentative D call TRBD1 (5 bases). Deletions cut 5 bases from V and 3 bases from J, with 13 bases between. Germline V gene sequence: CDR1 SEHNR, CDR2 FQNEAQ (reference sequence). The CDR3 contains 14 residues. CDR3 nucleotides: TGTGCCAGCAGCCCGGAAGACAGAGAAGAGACCCAGTACTTC. Translation gives CASSPEDREETQYF. The full variable domain, with the rest looked up from reference TRBV7-9 and TRBJ2-5, is DTGVSQNPRHKITKRGQNVTFRCDPISEHNRLYWYRQTLGQGPEFLTYFQNEAQLEKSRLLSDRFSAERPKGSFSTLEIQRTEQGDSAMYLCASSPEDREETQYFGPGTRLLVL.